This is a list of T cell receptor beta chains from one sample in a study of cytomegalovirus exposure and HLA in healthy donors. The assay was immunoSEQ multiplex PCR, and TCRdb's table has in-frame clones only and misses some. The data contain about 61,000 clones, around 87% of them seen just once; the ten biggest clones take up approximately 1.5%. The sequencing sample was made of PBMCs. The receptors shown here come from a man aged 18 to 30 in good health and CMV-seronegative. The CDR3 runs from the conserved cysteine through the conserved F or W. D genes are given only for firm matches. Size tells how often a clone was seen (once, few, many) or the class of an expanded clone, and some rows leave it out.

d_gene: TRBD1; abundance: NA; v_gene: TRBV6-5; j_gene: TRBJ1-1; CDR3aa: CASSSHDRGTEAFF; CDR3nt: TGTGCCAGCAGTTCACATGACAGGGGTACTGAAGCTTTCTTT
d_gene: NA; abundance: few; v_gene: TRBV5-1; j_gene: TRBJ2-5; CDR3aa: CASSLAQEGETQYF; CDR3nt: TGCGCCAGCAGCTTGGCCCAGGAGGGGGAGACCCAGTACTTC
d_gene: TRBD1; abundance: once; v_gene: TRBV6-1; j_gene: TRBJ1-5; CDR3aa: CASALLRDSAQPQHF; CDR3nt: TGTGCCAGCGCTCTCCTCCGGGACAGCGCTCAGCCCCAGCATTTT
d_gene: TRBD1; abundance: once; v_gene: TRBV6-1; j_gene: TRBJ1-2; CDR3aa: CASSMDRADYGYTF; CDR3nt: TGTGCCAGCAGTATGGACAGGGCTGACTATGGCTACACCTTC
d_gene: TRBD2; abundance: NA; v_gene: TRBV27; j_gene: TRBJ2-3; CDR3aa: CASRREDRTDTQYF; CDR3nt: TGTGCCAGCAGACGGGAGGACCGCACAGATACGCAGTATTTT
d_gene: NA; abundance: NA; v_gene: TRBV15; j_gene: TRBJ2-5; CDR3aa: CATSRDWDTGETQYF; CDR3nt: TGTGCCACCAGCAGAGATTGGGATACGGGGGAGACCCAGTACTTC
d_gene: NA; abundance: NA; v_gene: TRBV21-1; j_gene: TRBJ2-1; CDR3aa: CASSKVRRTSGGPPGSYNEQFF; CDR3nt: TGTGCCAGCAGCAAGGTACGCAGGACTAGCGGGGGGCCCCCTGGCTCCTACAATGAGCAGTTCTTC
d_gene: TRBD1; abundance: NA; v_gene: TRBV29-1; j_gene: TRBJ2-5; CDR3aa: CSSGTGQETQYF; CDR3nt: TGCAGCTCCGGGACAGGGCAAGAGACCCAGTACTTC
d_gene: TRBD1; abundance: few; v_gene: TRBV7-9; j_gene: TRBJ2-1; CDR3aa: CASRPGQGGDEQFF; CDR3nt: TGTGCCAGCAGGCCGGGACAGGGGGGAGATGAGCAGTTCTTC
d_gene: TRBD2; abundance: once; v_gene: TRBV13; j_gene: TRBJ2-3; CDR3aa: CASSFRSGGTDTQYF; CDR3nt: TGTGCCAGCAGCTTCCGAAGCGGGGGCACAGATACGCAGTATTTT
d_gene: TRBD1; abundance: NA; v_gene: TRBV11-3; j_gene: TRBJ2-7; CDR3aa: CASSPPPGQPPYEQYF; CDR3nt: TGTGCCAGCAGCCCCCCTCCGGGACAGCCACCCTACGAGCAGTACTTC
d_gene: TRBD1; abundance: NA; v_gene: TRBV7-3; j_gene: TRBJ1-6; CDR3aa: CASSLDAPGQGNNSPLHF; CDR3nt: TGTGCCAGCAGCCTCGACGCTCCGGGACAGGGAAATAATTCACCCCTCCACTTT
d_gene: NA; abundance: NA; v_gene: TRBV5-1; j_gene: TRBJ1-5; CDR3aa: CASSLDSSNQPQHF; CDR3nt: TGCGCCAGCAGTCTAGACAGTAGCAATCAGCCCCAGCATTTT
d_gene: TRBD1; abundance: NA; v_gene: TRBV28; j_gene: TRBJ2-7; CDR3aa: CASSSGTDVSYEQYF; CDR3nt: TGTGCCAGCAGTTCCGGGACAGACGTCTCCTACGAGCAGTACTTC
d_gene: TRBD1; abundance: once; v_gene: TRBV2; j_gene: TRBJ1-3; CDR3aa: CASSPGQGAPGNTIYF; CDR3nt: TGTGCCAGCAGTCCGGGACAGGGGGCGCCTGGAAACACCATATATTTT
d_gene: NA; abundance: NA; v_gene: TRBV4-1; j_gene: TRBJ1-3; CDR3aa: CASSQESYDSGNTIYF; CDR3nt: TGCGCCAGCAGCCAAGAATCCTACGACTCTGGAAACACCATATATTTT
d_gene: NA; abundance: few; v_gene: TRBV28; j_gene: TRBJ2-2; CDR3aa: CASSLEGRTGELFF; CDR3nt: TGTGCCAGCAGTTTGGAGGGCAGGACCGGGGAGCTGTTTTTT
d_gene: NA; abundance: NA; v_gene: TRBV18; j_gene: TRBJ2-7; CDR3aa: CASSPQSGSHEQYF; CDR3nt: TGTGCCAGCTCACCACAATCCGGGAGTCACGAGCAGTACTTC
d_gene: NA; abundance: NA; v_gene: TRBV28; j_gene: TRBJ1-3; CDR3aa: CASSLGGVGNTIYF; CDR3nt: TGTGCCAGCAGCCTCGGGGGGGTCGGAAACACCATATATTTT
d_gene: TRBD1; abundance: NA; v_gene: TRBV7-9; j_gene: TRBJ2-3; CDR3aa: CASSRTGTGSTDTQYF; CDR3nt: TGTGCCAGCAGCAGGACAGGGACGGGCAGCACAGATACGCAGTATTTT
d_gene: TRBD2; abundance: few; v_gene: TRBV2; j_gene: TRBJ2-3; CDR3aa: CASSERLAGGQDTQYF; CDR3nt: TGTGCCAGCAGTGAAAGGCTAGCGGGGGGGCAAGATACGCAGTATTTT
d_gene: NA; abundance: NA; v_gene: TRBV2; j_gene: TRBJ1-5; CDR3aa: CASNLIGNQPQHF; CDR3nt: TGTGCCAGCAACTTGATCGGGAATCAGCCCCAGCATTTT
d_gene: TRBD1; abundance: NA; v_gene: TRBV9; j_gene: TRBJ1-5; CDR3aa: CASSTRTGQPQHF; CDR3nt: TGTGCCAGCAGCACGCGGACAGGTCAGCCCCAGCATTTT
d_gene: NA; abundance: NA; v_gene: TRBV7-7; j_gene: TRBJ2-1; CDR3aa: CASSRSIPLQQFF; CDR3nt: TGTGCTAGCAGCCGGTCGATACCTCTTCAGCAGTTCTTC
d_gene: NA; abundance: NA; v_gene: TRBV7-9; j_gene: TRBJ1-2; CDR3aa: CASSLSARVGTYGYTF; CDR3nt: TGTGCCAGCAGCTTAAGCGCCCGCGTGGGTACCTATGGCTACACCTTC
d_gene: TRBD1; abundance: NA; v_gene: TRBV12-5; j_gene: TRBJ1-2; CDR3aa: CASGLSPGQENYGYTF; CDR3nt: TGTGCTAGTGGTTTGTCTCCGGGACAGGAAAACTATGGCTACACCTTC
d_gene: NA; abundance: NA; v_gene: TRBV14; j_gene: TRBJ1-2; CDR3aa: CASSQAHLANYGYTF; CDR3nt: TGTGCCAGCAGCCAAGCCCATTTAGCTAACTATGGCTACACCTTC
d_gene: TRBD2; abundance: NA; v_gene: TRBV7-6; j_gene: TRBJ2-1; CDR3aa: CASSLEPSGGAWEQFF; CDR3nt: TGTGCCAGCAGCTTAGAACCTAGCGGGGGGGCCTGGGAGCAGTTCTTC
d_gene: TRBD2; abundance: NA; v_gene: TRBV7-7; j_gene: TRBJ2-7; CDR3aa: CASSLGSGSSYEQYF; CDR3nt: TGTGCTAGCAGCCTCGGTAGCGGGAGCTCCTACGAGCAGTACTTC
d_gene: NA; abundance: NA; v_gene: TRBV27; j_gene: TRBJ2-7; CDR3aa: CASTSSTQRNEQYF; CDR3nt: TGTGCCAGCACCTCTTCGACTCAAAGGAACGAGCAGTACTTC
d_gene: NA; abundance: NA; v_gene: TRBV2; j_gene: TRBJ2-1; CDR3aa: CASLEEHNEQFF; CDR3nt: TGTGCCAGCCTGGAGGAGCACAATGAGCAGTTCTTC
d_gene: NA; abundance: few; v_gene: TRBV6-5; j_gene: TRBJ1-4; CDR3aa: CASSYSGAQTNEKLFF; CDR3nt: TGTGCCAGCAGTTACTCAGGGGCGCAGACTAATGAAAAACTGTTTTTT
d_gene: NA; abundance: NA; v_gene: TRBV10-1; j_gene: TRBJ2-5; CDR3aa: CASSEGGNQETQYF; CDR3nt: TGCGCCAGCAGTGAAGGGGGAAACCAAGAGACCCAGTACTTC
d_gene: NA; abundance: NA; v_gene: TRBV27; j_gene: TRBJ1-1; CDR3aa: CASRLVQGTEAFF; CDR3nt: TGTGCCAGCAGGTTAGTACAGGGTACTGAAGCTTTCTTT
d_gene: TRBD1; abundance: NA; v_gene: TRBV7-2; j_gene: TRBJ2-7; CDR3aa: CASSPGQGTSYEQYF; CDR3nt: TGTGCCAGCAGCCCAGGACAGGGGACCTCCTACGAGCAGTACTTC
d_gene: TRBD1; abundance: once; v_gene: TRBV7-2; j_gene: TRBJ2-7; CDR3aa: CASSLGTGLYEQYF; CDR3nt: TGTGCCAGCAGCTTAGGGACAGGTCTCTACGAGCAGTACTTC
d_gene: NA; abundance: NA; v_gene: TRBV6-5; j_gene: TRBJ1-1; CDR3aa: CASSSPGRPEALF; CDR3nt: TGTGCCAGCAGTTCCCCCGGGAGGCCTGAAGCTCTCTTT
d_gene: NA; abundance: NA; v_gene: TRBV9; j_gene: TRBJ1-1; CDR3aa: CASSSSGQLNTEAFF; CDR3nt: TGTGCCAGCAGCTCTTCTGGCCAGTTGAACACTGAAGCTTTCTTT
d_gene: NA; abundance: NA; v_gene: TRBV15; j_gene: TRBJ1-2; CDR3aa: CATSSDSYYGYTF; CDR3nt: TGTGCCACCAGCAGCGACAGCTACTATGGCTACACCTTC
d_gene: NA; abundance: NA; v_gene: TRBV5-4; j_gene: TRBJ1-4; CDR3aa: CASSPKAGSTNEKLFF; CDR3nt: TGTGCCAGCAGCCCCAAGGCGGGCTCAACTAATGAAAAACTGTTTTTT
d_gene: TRBD2; abundance: few; v_gene: TRBV7-9; j_gene: TRBJ2-3; CDR3aa: CASSLARGGGDTQYF; CDR3nt: TGTGCCAGCAGCTTAGCGCGGGGGGGCGGCGATACGCAGTATTTT
d_gene: NA; abundance: NA; v_gene: TRBV10-3; j_gene: TRBJ1-2; CDR3aa: CAISEPGVKIF; CDR3nt: TGTGCCATCAGTGAACCGGGGGTTAAGATTTTC
d_gene: NA; abundance: NA; v_gene: TRBV28; j_gene: TRBJ1-1; CDR3aa: CASTPWAVMNTEAFF; CDR3nt: TGTGCCAGCACCCCTTGGGCAGTTATGAACACTGAAGCTTTCTTT
d_gene: NA; abundance: NA; v_gene: TRBV7-8; j_gene: TRBJ2-1; CDR3aa: CASTPPEDSYYNEQFF; CDR3nt: TGTGCCAGCACCCCACCCGAGGACAGCTATTACAATGAGCAGTTCTTC
d_gene: NA; abundance: NA; v_gene: TRBV9; j_gene: TRBJ1-5; CDR3aa: CASSPEGLSYQPQHF; CDR3nt: TGTGCCAGCAGCCCCGAGGGCCTATCTTATCAGCCCCAGCATTTT
d_gene: TRBD1; abundance: NA; v_gene: TRBV30; j_gene: TRBJ2-1; CDR3aa: CAWGQGSSYNEQFF; CDR3nt: TGTGCCTGGGGACAGGGTAGCTCCTACAATGAGCAGTTCTTC
d_gene: TRBD2; abundance: NA; v_gene: TRBV7-6; j_gene: TRBJ2-3; CDR3aa: CASSFSGGSTDTQYF; CDR3nt: TGTGCCAGCAGCTTTAGCGGGGGGAGCACAGATACGCAGTATTTT